This paragraph reports one TCR beta chain. The CDR3 totals 15 residues. Looked up from germline, CDR1 is LGHDT and CDR2 is YNNKEL (reference sequence). V lost 2 bases and J 4 bases, leaving 15 bases between the germline ends. This sample is drawn from a study of blood T cell repertoires in COVID-19. The assay was immunoSEQ multiplex PCR, and TCRdb's table has in-frame clones only and misses some. Here the sample spans around 70,000 clones, over 80% being singletons. The sequencing sample was made of peripheral blood. The chain has TRBV3-1 (or the pseudogene TRBV3-2) and TRBJ2-7; D is uncertain. The source of this sequence is a human donor in a cohort sampled during active COVID-19. The CDR3 region has the DNA TGTGCCAGCAGCCAACCAACTCATCGTTTGTACGAGCAGTACTTC. Translating gives CASSQPTHRLYEQYF.